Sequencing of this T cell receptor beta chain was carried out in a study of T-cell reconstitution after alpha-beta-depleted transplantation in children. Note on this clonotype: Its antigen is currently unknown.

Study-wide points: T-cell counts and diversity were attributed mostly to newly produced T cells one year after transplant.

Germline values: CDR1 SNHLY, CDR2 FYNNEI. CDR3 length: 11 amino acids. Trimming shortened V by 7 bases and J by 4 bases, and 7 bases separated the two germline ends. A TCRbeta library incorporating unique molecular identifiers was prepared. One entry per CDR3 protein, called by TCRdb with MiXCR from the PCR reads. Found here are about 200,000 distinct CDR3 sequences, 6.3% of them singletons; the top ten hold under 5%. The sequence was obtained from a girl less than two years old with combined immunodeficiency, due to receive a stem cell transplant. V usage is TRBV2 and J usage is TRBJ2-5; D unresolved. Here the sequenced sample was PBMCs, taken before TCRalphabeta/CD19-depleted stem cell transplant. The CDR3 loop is CASNLRETQYF. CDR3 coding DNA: TGTGCCAGCAACCTGAGAGAGACCCAGTACTTC.